This T cell receptor (beta chain) was sequenced for a study of beta chain features in type 1 diabetes (dated by TCRdb to the late 2010s). About the study as a whole: Mean age, gender distribution, total cell number and subset yield did not differ between patients and healthy donors. Naive and central memory subsets were obtained from all 30 or so donors, but regulatory and stem cell-like memory subsets were isolated from only 8 patients and roughly eight healthy donors. A total of just under 110,000,000 sorted cells were examined across all samples, and RNA yield correlated strongly with the number of cells per subset. The study compared TCRB repertoires of sorted circulating CD4+ T cell subsets between recently diagnosed type 1 diabetes patients and matched healthy donors.

General conclusions and limits of the study: Because cDNA was sequenced instead of genomic DNA, activated cells with high expression could be over-represented, although the groups did not differ in activation or CD3 levels. HLA sub-analyses involved small numbers of individuals, so any influence of HLA type on TCRB rearrangement remained unresolved. Naive, central memory and regulatory TCRB repertoires appeared more similar among patients than among healthy donors. In all four CD4+ subsets, TCRB CDR3 length was moderately but significantly shorter in type 1 diabetes patients. Shorter templates might have been favored by PCR, but patient and control samples were amplified and corrected together, so both groups would have been affected equally by any skew. Patients with type 1 diabetes made fewer insertions and deleted more nucleotides at VDJ recombination sites, implying thymic rearrangement abnormalities.

From each donor, a single peripheral blood sample of approximately 120 mL on average was drawn into heparinised tubes. Using a panel that included CD45RO, CCR7, CD25, CD127, CD95 and CD27, naive, central memory, regulatory and stem cell-like memory CD4+ T cells were sorted on a BD FACSAria II. All sorted populations exceeded 95% purity. Right away, PBMCs were isolated by Lymphoprep density gradient centrifugation and were stained directly, with no culture step. So that batch effects would be minimized, each experiment stained and sorted samples in pairs, pairing one healthy donor with one patient. This clone has a handful of counts. Its target antigen remains unknown. It has no much larger one-base neighbor in the sample; base qualities were not kept. All of the isolated RNA was reverse transcribed with the High Capacity cDNA Reverse Transcription Kit, so expressed TCRB transcripts were sequenced. Naive, central memory and regulatory T cell samples underwent deep immunoSEQ sequencing, averaging around 4 million total reads per sample. Sorted cells were lysed in RLT buffer and RNA was extracted with DNase-treated RNeasy Micro or Mini kits, depending on cell number. To prevent cross-contamination, each cell subset was processed individually, whereas patient and healthy donor samples were processed jointly. The immunoSEQ multiplex PCR was used to amplify TCRB sequences from cDNA, generating 87-bp fragments that spanned the CDR3 region. Sequencing of the amplicons was performed on the Illumina HiSeq platform. The published analysis was carried out like this. PCR bias was computationally corrected using synthetic template baselines, reads within Hamming distance 2 were collapsed, and singletons that could not be merged were discarded. Reads were aligned against IMGT so that V, D and J genes, CDR3 length and insertions or deletions at six rearrangement sites could be assigned. Within each subset, clonotype counts were normalized to the number of sorted cells before true diversity and Gini coefficients were calculated with the tcR R package. The overlap coefficient, calculated on TCRB nucleotide sequences, was used to quantify repertoire sharing. Out-of-frame TCRB sequences from naive cells were analyzed as a proxy for the pre-selection repertoire. Imported from immuneACCESS, the table was reduced by TCRdb to in-frame sequences with V and J called. These copies leave out some clones; in studies compared against another copy, an unresolved V gene accounts for under half, and the cause of the remainder is not known. V, J and clone size are taken as reported in that table, and D and trimming were inferred from the DNA itself. The sample table records about half a million clones; over 9.5% of these occur just once. The ten largest account for 0.046% of the sample.

The cysteine opens and the phenylalanine closes a CDR3 of 15 amino acids. This entry keeps only the CDR3 DNA: 45 bases, framed from base 1. V is pruned by 2 bases and J by 2 bases, leaving 4 bases of the junction without a gene match. According to the germline V gene, CDR1 reads MDHEN and CDR2 reads SYDVKM. The sample taken for sequencing was naive CD4+ T cells from blood. Per the publication, the cell subset or site label means: true naive CD4+ T cells. This TCR came from a woman aged 18-29 years in good health. The V and J genes are TRBV28 and TRBJ1-1; 8 bases in between match TRBD1. The DNA sequence reads TGTGCCAGCAGTTTACGGGACAGGTTCAACACTGAAGCTTTCTTT. The encoded protein is CASSLRDRFNTEAFF.